The T cell receptor beta chain described here comes from a study of cytomegalovirus exposure and HLA in healthy donors. General observations from the study: The study listed under 200 cytomegalovirus-associated TCR beta chains.

This clone was observed once. Its target is not known. Clones were read by immunoSEQ multiplex PCR, and TCRdb kept only the in-frame ones, dropping some. There are about 130,000 clones in the sample; under 90% occur only once, and approximately 3.5% lies in the top ten. The V end lost 3 bases, the J end lost 0 bases, and 15 bases lay between the germline ends. This CDR3 is 17 amino acids long. Germline V gene sequence: CDR1 LGHNA, CDR2 YNFKEQ. This TCR came from a man aged 25-45 years in good health and CMV-seronegative. Sample: PBMCs. The chain carries TRBV4-2 and TRBJ1-3; D is perhaps TRBD1 (5 bases). This CDR3 is CASSHPFQGSSGNTIYF. Written as DNA, the CDR3 is TGTGCCAGCAGCCATCCTTTTCAGGGAAGCTCTGGAAACACCATATATTTT.